The 19 T cell receptor beta chains given below trace back to one sample, sequenced in a study of T cell responses to AZD1222 COVID-19 vaccine. The data were produced by immunoSEQ multiplex PCR, yet TCRdb's version contains in-frame clones alone and is incomplete. The table records about 180,000 clones, around 88% of them present only once. This specimen consisted of peripheral blood, obtained on day 0 of AZD1222 vaccination. Every receptor here comes from an adult in good health.

The rearrangement links TRBV27 to TRBJ1-2; D ambiguous. The ends were cut back, 6 bases at V and 5 bases at J, with 10 bases in the middle. There are 12 residues in the CDR3. Germline V gene lookup returns CDR1 MNHEY and CDR2 SMNVEV (reference sequence). Written as DNA, the CDR3 is TGTGCCAGCAGAGGCGGACCGTATGGCTACACCTTC. It translates to CASRGGPYGYTF.

The chain uses TRBV5-1 and TRBJ1-2, with TRBD1 identical over 7 bases. The CDR3 length is 14 residues. V lost 4 bases and J lost 0; bases outside the gene matches: 3. Germline CDR1 SGHRS, CDR2 YFSETQ. This CDR3 is CASSGGQANYGYTF. The CDR3 DNA is TGCGCCAGCAGCGGCGGACAGGCTAACTATGGCTACACCTTC.

In its sample, this clone was seen a few times. Here the CDR3 DNA reads TGCAGCGTCACAGGGGGGATGAACACTGAAGCTTTCTTT. The encoded protein is CSVTGGMNTEAFF. V gene TRBV29-1 combines with J gene TRBJ1-1; 8 bases map to TRBD1. V shed 6 bases and J 0 bases; nucleotides not matched to a gene: 3. Germline loops: CDR1 SQVTM, CDR2 ANQGSEA. CDR3 length: 13 amino acids.

The chain is built from TRBV2 and TRBJ1-5; D gene unclear. The V end was cut by 6 bases, the J end by 3 bases, with 12 bases between. The CDR3 extends over 14 amino acids. Germline CDR1 is SNHLY and CDR2 is FYNNEI. In DNA, the CDR3 is TGTGCCAGCAGCTCGTGGGAGAACAATCAGCCCCAGCATTTT. Translation gives CASSSWENNQPQHF.

This chain connects TRBV28 to TRBJ2-2; the D is unclear. This CDR3 comprises 14 residues. Germline values: CDR1 MDHEN, CDR2 SYDVKM. With 11 bases removed from V and 1 base from J, the gap between germline ends came to 14 bases. The CDR3 DNA reads TGTGCCGGCAAGGGTGGGCTGAACACCGGGGAGCTGTTTTTT. The encoded protein is CAGKGGLNTGELFF.

The chain uses TRBV6-5 and TRBJ1-1, with D maybe TRBD1 (6 bases). This CDR3 is built from 12 residues. Germline values: CDR1 MNHEY, CDR2 SVGAGI. V lost 8 bases and J 3 bases, leaving 10 bases between the germline ends. The CDR3 protein is CASATGYTEAFF. The CDR3 nucleotides are TGTGCCAGCGCCACAGGGTACACTGAAGCTTTCTTT.

The gene calls are TRBV19 and TRBJ1-1; the D gene is possibly TRBD1 (6 bases). The CDR3 consists of 14 residues. The germline CDR1 and CDR2 sequences are LNHDA and SQIVND (reference sequence). V lost 5 bases, J lost 3 bases, and 13 bases lay in between. This CDR3 reads CASSLGQWDTEAFF. CDR3 nucleotide sequence: TGTGCCAGTAGTCTCGGACAGTGGGACACTGAAGCTTTCTTT. The variable domain in full, with the rest retrieved from reference TRBV19 and TRBJ1-1, is DGGITQSPKYLFRKEGQNVTLSCEQNLNHDAMYWYRQDPGQGLRLIYYSQIVNDFQKGDIAEGYSVSREKKESFPLTVTSAQKNPTAFYLCASSLGQWDTEAFFGQGTRLTVV.

This clone was counted once. The chain recombines TRBV28 with TRBJ1-6; tentative D call: TRBD1 (6 bases). The germline V and J ends were trimmed by 3 bases and 10 bases, with 13 bases remaining between them. CDR3 length: 14 residues. Germline CDR1 reads MDHEN; CDR2 reads SYDVKM. The CDR3 bases are TGTGCCAGCAGTTTGGGGGGCCGGGAGTCACCCCTCCACTTT. This sequence encodes CASSLGGRESPLHF.

This clone was seen a single time. The chain has TRBV18 and TRBJ2-2, with D uncertain. V dropped 1 base and J dropped 4 bases, with 13 bases sitting between them. Germline V lookup: CDR1 KGHSH, CDR2 LQKENI. CDR3 length equals 16 residues. This CDR3 reads CASSPQSDTSTGELFF. CDR3 in DNA: TGTGCCAGCTCACCACAGTCAGATACATCCACCGGGGAGCTGTTTTTT. Using reference TRBV18 and TRBJ2-2 for the parts outside the CDR3, the full variable domain is NAGVMQNPRHLVRRRGQEARLRCSPMKGHSHVYWYRQLPEEGLKFMVYLQKENIIDESGMPKERFSAEFPKEGPSILRIQQVVRGDSAAYFCASSPQSDTSTGELFFGEGSRLTVL.

The J gene is TRBJ1-3, the V gene TRBV15; tentative D call: TRBD1 (5 bases). This CDR3 has 14 residues. Trimming stripped 8 bases from V and 4 bases from J, with 15 bases between. Germline V lookup: CDR1 LNHNV, CDR2 YYDKDF (reference sequence). The DNA for the CDR3 is TGTGCCACCTCTTCGGGGACCATAGGAAACACCATATATTTT. Its translation: CATSSGTIGNTIYF.

The chain employs TRBV28 and TRBJ1-6, with D maybe TRBD1 (6 bases). The germline V gene encodes CDR1 MDHEN and CDR2 SYDVKM. The germline V and J ends were trimmed by 1 base and 9 bases, with 22 bases remaining between them. There are 18 residues in the CDR3. The CDR3 sequence is CASSLYPGGPGAGSPLHF. CDR3 sequence (DNA): TGTGCCAGCAGTTTATACCCCGGGGGACCAGGGGCAGGTTCACCCCTCCACTTT.

The J gene is TRBJ1-5, the V gene TRBV4-3; D not resolved. The V gene lost 4 bases and the J gene lost 4 bases, with 14 bases spanning the gap. The germline V gene encodes CDR1 LGHNA and CDR2 YSLEER. The CDR3 has 15 amino acids. CDR3 coding DNA: TGCGCCAGCAGCCCCGAGAGGACGTTAAATCAGCCCCAGCATTTT. It encodes CASSPERTLNQPQHF.

In this sample, this clone turned up a few times. The V call is TRBV7-9, the J call TRBJ1-3; unclear D gene. The CDR3 has 13 residues. V was pared by 5 bases and J by 0 bases, with 5 bases between. Germline CDR1 and CDR2: SEHNR and FQNEAQ (reference sequence). CDR3 in DNA: TGTGCCAGCAGCGGCAACTCTGGAAACACCATATATTTT. It specifies CASSGNSGNTIYF.

The V and J genes are TRBV2 and TRBJ2-7, with D perhaps TRBD1 (5 bases). V lost 3 bases and J 3 bases, leaving 12 bases between the germline ends. Looked up from germline, CDR1 is SNHLY and CDR2 is FYNNEI. CDR3 length: 14 amino acids. The CDR3 DNA sequence: TGTGCCAGCAGTGATTTGGGCAGGGACTACGAGCAGTACTTC. This gives the protein CASSDLGRDYEQYF.

The CDR3 sequence is CASSSRQSLGTEAFF. In nucleotides, the CDR3 is TGTGCCAGCAGCTCCAGACAGTCTTTGGGCACTGAAGCTTTCTTT. The chain employs TRBV11-1 and TRBJ1-1; D is possibly TRBD1 (5 bases). The V end was cut by 4 bases, the J end by 4 bases, with 16 bases between. CDR3 length: 15 residues. Looked up from germline, CDR1 is SGHAT and CDR2 is FQDESV (reference sequence).

The gene calls are TRBV7-2 and TRBJ1-1; TRBD1 is a possible D gene (5 bases). Deletions cut 2 bases from V and 0 bases from J, with 19 bases between. This CDR3 is built from 18 residues. The V gene's germline CDR1 is SGHTA and CDR2 FQGNSA. The CDR3 loop is CASSLRVTGDTVNTEAFF. DNA for the CDR3: TGTGCCAGCAGCTTACGAGTCACGGGGGATACAGTGAACACTGAAGCTTTCTTT.

This rearrangement joins TRBV5-5 to TRBJ2-7; D is unresolved. The CDR3 runs 15 residues. With 4 bases removed from V and 2 bases from J, the gap between germline ends came to 16 bases. Germline CDR1 is SGHKS and CDR2 is YYEKEE (reference sequence). CDR3 in DNA: TGTGCCAGCAGCCCCCGGTCGATTCCCGCCTACGAGCAGTACTTC. This codes for CASSPRSIPAYEQYF.

This clone turned up a few times. The rearrangement joins TRBV7-2 to TRBJ1-5; the D gene is possibly TRBD1 (6 bases). The CDR3 runs to 17 residues. CDR1 and CDR2 (germline): SGHTA, FQGNSA. Trimming took off 3 bases at V and 0 bases at J, with 15 bases between the two ends. The CDR3, as DNA: TGTGCCAGCAGCTTTGGGGGGCTGAGGTATAGCAATCAGCCCCAGCATTTT. It yields the protein CASSFGGLRYSNQPQHF.

The chain carries TRBV30 and TRBJ2-1; TRBD1 matches at 8 bases. Germline CDR1 is GTSNPN and CDR2 is SVGIG (reference sequence). V was pared by 2 bases and J by 14 bases, with 11 bases of the junction left unmatched. This CDR3 region has 13 residues. DNA of the CDR3: TGTGCCTGGAGTAGGGAATCGGAACAGGGGGAGTTCTTC. Amino acid sequence: CAWSRESEQGEFF.